The clone carrying this T cell receptor (beta chain) was found once. This entry is derived from a study of T-cell reconstitution after alpha-beta-depleted transplantation in children. Library preparation (for TCRbeta) was performed with unique molecular identifiers. From the PCR reads, TCRdb called clonotypes with MiXCR, one entry per CDR3 protein. The sample shows about 640,000 distinct CDR3 sequences, around 16% of them seen only once. This CDR3 comprises 16 residues. V was clipped by 4 bases and J by 5 bases, with 17 bases between them. CDR1 is SGHTA and CDR2 is FQGNSA in the germline V gene. The TCR originated in a human donor who donated a stem cell graft to a child with acute myeloid leukemia. The chain combines TRBV7-2 with TRBJ2-2; D is possibly TRBD1 (6 bases). The material was PBMCs from the stem cell graft donor, obtained from the stem cell graft. The CDR3 nucleotides read TGTGCCAGCAGCTCCCTCAGGGGCAGGCGAACCGGGGAGCTGTTTTTT. Translated: CASSSLRGRRTGELFF. Supplemented by reference TRBV7-2 and TRBJ2-2, the full variable domain reads GAGVSQSPSNKVTEKGKDVELRCDPISGHTALYWYRQSLGQGLEFLIYFQGNSAPDKSGLPSDRFSAERTGGSVSTLTIQRTQQEDSAVYLCASSSLRGRRTGELFFGEGSRLTVL.